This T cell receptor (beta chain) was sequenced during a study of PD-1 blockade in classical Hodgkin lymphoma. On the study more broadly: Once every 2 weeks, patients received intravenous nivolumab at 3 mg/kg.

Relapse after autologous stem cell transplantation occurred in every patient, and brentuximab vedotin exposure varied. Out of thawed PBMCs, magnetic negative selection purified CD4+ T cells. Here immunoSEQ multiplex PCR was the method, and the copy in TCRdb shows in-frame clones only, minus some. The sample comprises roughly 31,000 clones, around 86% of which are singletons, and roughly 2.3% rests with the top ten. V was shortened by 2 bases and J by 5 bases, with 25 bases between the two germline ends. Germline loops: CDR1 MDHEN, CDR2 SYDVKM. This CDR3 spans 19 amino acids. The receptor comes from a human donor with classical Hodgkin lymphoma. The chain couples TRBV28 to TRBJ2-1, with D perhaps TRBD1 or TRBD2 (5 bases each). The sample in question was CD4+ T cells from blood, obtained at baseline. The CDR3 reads CASSLESLGASPLDNEQFF. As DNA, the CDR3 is TGTGCCAGCAGTTTAGAGTCCCTTGGGGCTAGCCCCCTCGACAATGAGCAGTTCTTC.